The 18 T cell receptor beta chains below all came from one sample that was sequenced in a study of human T cells and chemical hapten exposure. Total RNA was isolated from whole blood that had not been fractionated. TCRdb used MiXCR to reprocess the 5' RACE reads, holding one entry per CDR3 protein. The data show around 140,000 distinct CDR3 sequences, about 4% seen once. The origin of the receptors is a female donor in good health.

The chain joins TRBV3-1 to TRBJ1-1; D possibly corresponds to TRBD1 (5 bases). This CDR3 contains 14 residues. Germline assignment: CDR1 LGHDT and CDR2 YNNKEL (reference sequence). Trimming removed 5 bases from V and 4 bases from J, with 14 bases in between. The CDR3 loop reads CASSRGRVFTEAFF. In DNA, the CDR3 is TGTGCCAGCAGCAGGGGACGGGTCTTCACTGAAGCTTTCTTT.

This clonotype was counted at least ten times. V is TRBV11-2 and J is TRBJ1-3, with no clear D. CDR1 is SGHAT, CDR2 FQNNGV, per germline. The CDR3 loop spans 15 amino acids. The V end was cut by 5 bases, the J end by 0 bases, with 11 bases between. The CDR3 sequence: CASSRTGNSGNTIYF. CDR3 nucleotide sequence: TGTGCCAGCAGCCGGACGGGAAACTCTGGAAACACCATATATTTT.

This clonotype was recorded many times. The chain has TRBV6-1 and TRBJ1-1; TRBD1 matches at 9 bases. CDR1 MNHNS and CDR2 SASEGT come from the germline V gene. With 5 bases clipped from V and 6 bases from J, the junction kept 10 bases outside the gene matches. The CDR3 extends over 15 amino acids. The CDR3 region has the DNA TGTGCCAGCAGTCCGGGACAGGGTGGCGTAGCTGAAGCTTTCTTT. Amino acids: CASSPGQGGVAEAFF.

This clonotype was seen ten or more times. The V and J genes are TRBV6-2 or TRBV6-3 and TRBJ2-4; D is perhaps TRBD1 (6 bases). Trimming removed 6 bases at V and 0 bases at J, with 15 bases between. The CDR3 has 16 amino acids. The germline V gene encodes CDR1 MNHEY and CDR2 SVGEGT. CDR3 residues: CASRLSGQLAKNIQYF. The CDR3 region has the DNA TGTGCCAGCAGACTGAGCGGACAGCTAGCCAAAAACATTCAGTACTTC.

At least ten counts were recorded for this clonotype. This chain joins TRBV5-6 and TRBJ2-2, with D possibly matching TRBD1 (5 bases). Germline CDR1 is SGHDT and CDR2 is YYEEEE. Trimming took off 4 bases at V and 3 bases at J, with 13 bases between the two ends. CDR3 length equals 15 residues. CDR3 amino acids: CASSPETVYTGELFF. CDR3 in DNA: TGTGCCAGCAGCCCAGAGACAGTATACACCGGGGAGCTGTTTTTT. The complete variable domain, with remaining parts taken from reference TRBV5-6 and TRBJ2-2, reads DAGVTQSPTHLIKTRGQQVTLRCSPKSGHDTVSWYQQALGQGPQFIFQYYEEEERQRGNFPDRFSGHQFPNYSSELNVNALLLGDSALYLCASSPETVYTGELFFGEGSRLTVL.

The rearrangement links TRBV7-2 to TRBJ2-1; 7 nucleotides match TRBD2. The V gene's germline CDR1 is SGHTA and CDR2 FQGNSA. Unmatched junction bases numbered 9, after V lost 5 bases and J lost 2 bases. The CDR3 spans 16 residues. The CDR3 loop reads CASSKDGAGTYNEQFF. Here the CDR3 DNA reads TGTGCCAGCAGCAAAGATGGAGCGGGAACCTACAATGAGCAGTTCTTC.

This clonotype came up many times. V and J are TRBV19 and TRBJ2-6, with 7 positions matching TRBD1. With 5 bases clipped from V and 3 bases from J, the junction kept 4 bases outside the gene matches. This CDR3 spans 15 amino acids. Germline V gene data show CDR1 as LNHDA and CDR2 as SQIVND (reference sequence). The chain's CDR3 is CASSSQGFGANVLTF. The CDR3, as DNA: TGTGCCAGTAGTTCACAGGGGTTTGGGGCCAACGTCCTGACTTTC.

In its sample, this clonotype was seen many times. The rearrangement links TRBV6-6 to TRBJ2-5; 11 bases line up with TRBD2. Germline values: CDR1 MNHNY, CDR2 SVGAGI (reference sequence). The CDR3 runs 16 residues. V was pared by 6 bases and J by 5 bases, with 11 bases of the junction left unmatched. The DNA for the CDR3 is TGTGCCAGCAGCCTCTTTAGCGGGGGGGGACTGGAGACCCAGTACTTC. This codes for CASSLFSGGGLETQYF.

This clonotype was picked up many times. DNA for the CDR3: TGCAGCGTTGTGCGGACAGGGGGCACTGAAGCTTTCTTT. Its translation: CSVVRTGGTEAFF. J is TRBJ1-1 and V is TRBV29-1, with 10 nucleotides matching TRBD1. This CDR3 contains 13 residues. Looked up from germline, CDR1 is SQVTM and CDR2 is ANQGSEA. After removal of 4 bases from V and 4 bases from J, the junction contained 3 bases not matched to a gene.

In its sample, this clonotype was seen many times. The chain combines TRBV2 with TRBJ1-5, with D possibly being TRBD1 (6 bases). This CDR3 is 14 amino acids long. The germline V gene has CDR1 SNHLY and CDR2 FYNNEI. V gave up 7 bases and J gave up 6 bases, with 16 bases separating them. CDR3 sequence: CASTRQGNFQPQHF. DNA for the CDR3: TGTGCCAGCACCCGTCAGGGGAATTTTCAGCCCCAGCATTTT.

This clonotype has just a few counts. The chain combines TRBV20-1 with TRBJ2-1; 10 bases map to TRBD2. Germline V CDR1 and CDR2: DFQATT, SNEGSKA (reference sequence). Unmatched junction bases numbered 14, after V lost 2 bases and J lost 10 bases. This CDR3 has 16 residues. The CDR3 sequence is CSARSGGADFFDEQFF. CDR3 nucleotide sequence: TGCAGTGCTAGAAGCGGGGGGGCCGACTTTTTCGACGAGCAGTTCTTC.

Many counts were recorded for this clonotype. J is TRBJ2-5 and V is TRBV20-1; 7 positions match TRBD2. Germline-derived CDR1 and CDR2 are DFQATT and SNEGSKA (reference sequence). J lost 7 bases, V lost 3 bases, and 8 bases had no gene match. This CDR3 region has 13 residues. CDR3 DNA sequence: TGCAGTGCTAGTAAAAGTGGGAGGGGGACCCAGTACTTC. Residues: CSASKSGRGTQYF.

This clonotype was seen at least ten times. J is TRBJ2-5 and V is TRBV7-3; the match to TRBD2 covers 9 bases. CDR3 length: 16 amino acids. Trimming at V came to 1 base and at J to 7 bases, leaving 10 bases not matched to a gene. Per germline, CDR1 SGHTA and CDR2 FQGTGA. CDR3 sequence reads: CASSLSAAGGPGTQYF. For the CDR3, the DNA is TGTGCCAGCAGCTTAAGCGCGGCGGGGGGGCCAGGGACCCAGTACTTC. The whole variable domain, filled in from reference TRBV7-3 and TRBJ2-5, reads GAGVSQTPSNKVTEKGKYVELRCDPISGHTALYWYRQSLGQGPEFLIYFQGTGAADDSGLPNDRFFAVRPEGSVSTLKIQRTERGDSAVYLCASSLSAAGGPGTQYFGPGTRLLVL.

In its sample, this clonotype was seen many times. The rearrangement links TRBV2 to TRBJ2-2; D gene unclear. The CDR3 runs to 11 residues. The V end was cut by 7 bases, the J end by 7 bases, with 7 bases between. CDR1 and CDR2 (germline): SNHLY, FYNNEI. The CDR3 DNA follows: TGTGCCAGCACCGTCGGCGGGGAGCTGTTTTTT. This translates into CASTVGGELFF.

This chain connects TRBV12-3 or TRBV12-4 to TRBJ2-7, with D uncertain. This CDR3 region has 14 residues. The V gene lost 6 bases and the J gene lost 2 bases, with 14 bases spanning the gap. The CDR3: CASRSLDRPYEQYF. The DNA of the CDR3 is TGTGCCAGCAGATCTCTGGACCGTCCCTACGAGCAGTACTTC.

A remark on this clonotype: With a much larger clone just one base away, this may be a read error. The chain employs TRBV3-1 and TRBJ2-2, with no clear D. Deletions cut 6 bases from V and 2 bases from J, with 16 bases between. CDR1 is LGHDT and CDR2 is YNNKEL in the germline V gene (reference sequence). This CDR3 has 16 amino acids. The chain's CDR3 is CASSRTFRSNTGELFF. The CDR3 DNA reads TGTGCCAGCAGTAGAACTTTCCGTAGTAACACCGGGGAGCTGTTTTTT.

At least ten counts were recorded for this clonotype. The chain uses TRBV12-5 and TRBJ2-5; D might be TRBD1 (6 bases). The CDR3 runs 17 residues. V dropped 6 bases and J dropped 4 bases, with 24 bases sitting between them. Germline CDR1 reads LGHNT; CDR2 reads FRNRAP. The CDR3 DNA reads as TGTGCTAGTGGCCCTTGGCTCTCACAGGGTATGTTAGAGACCCAGTACTTC. Residues: CASGPWLSQGMLETQYF.

This clonotype appeared many times. The gene calls are TRBV20-1 and TRBJ2-1, with D perhaps TRBD2 (6 bases). The CDR3 is 15 amino acids. Germline CDR1 DFQATT, CDR2 SNEGSKA (reference sequence). Deletions cut 5 bases from V and 0 bases from J, with 14 bases between. The CDR3 DNA is TGCAGTGCTCCGGGCGGGCGGGGCTCCTACAATGAGCAGTTCTTC. Protein product: CSAPGGRGSYNEQFF.